The text below deals with one T cell receptor beta chain. TCRdb's copy holds only in-frame clones and misses some; the assay was immunoSEQ multiplex PCR. The table lists approximately 30,000 clones, 82% of them singletons. The data originate from a study of neoadjuvant nivolumab and ipilimumab in lung cancer. The CDR3 loop spans 15 amino acids. Germline V gives CDR1 SGHNT, CDR2 YYREEE (reference sequence). The ends were cut back, 3 bases at V and 3 bases at J, with 15 bases in the middle. The sample here was tumor tissue, taken after neoadjuvant nivolumab, alone or with ipilimumab, at or shortly before surgery. The origin of this receptor is an adult with non-small cell lung cancer. V gene TRBV5-4 combines with J gene TRBJ1-1; D is undetermined. Written as DNA, the CDR3 is TGTGCCAGCAGCTCGGGCCACGTCCCGGACACTGAAGCTTTCTTT. It translates to CASSSGHVPDTEAFF.